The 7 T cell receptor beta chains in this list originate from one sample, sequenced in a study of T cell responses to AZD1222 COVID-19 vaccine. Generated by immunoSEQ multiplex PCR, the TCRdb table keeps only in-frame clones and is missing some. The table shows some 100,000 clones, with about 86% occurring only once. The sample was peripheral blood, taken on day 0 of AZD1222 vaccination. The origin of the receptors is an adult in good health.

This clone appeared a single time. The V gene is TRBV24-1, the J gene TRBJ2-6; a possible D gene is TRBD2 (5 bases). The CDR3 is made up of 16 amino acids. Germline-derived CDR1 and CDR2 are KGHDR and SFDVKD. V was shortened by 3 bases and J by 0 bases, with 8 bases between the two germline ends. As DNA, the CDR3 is TGTGCCACCAGTGATCACACTAGCTCTGGGGCCAACGTCCTGACTTTC. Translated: CATSDHTSSGANVLTF.

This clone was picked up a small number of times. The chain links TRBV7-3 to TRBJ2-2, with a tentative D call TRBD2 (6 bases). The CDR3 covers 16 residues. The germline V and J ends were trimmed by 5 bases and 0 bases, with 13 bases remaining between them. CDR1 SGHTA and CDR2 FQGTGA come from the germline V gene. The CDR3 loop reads CASSNTGLANTGELFF. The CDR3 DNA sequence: TGTGCCAGCAGCAACACGGGACTCGCGAACACCGGGGAGCTGTTTTTT.

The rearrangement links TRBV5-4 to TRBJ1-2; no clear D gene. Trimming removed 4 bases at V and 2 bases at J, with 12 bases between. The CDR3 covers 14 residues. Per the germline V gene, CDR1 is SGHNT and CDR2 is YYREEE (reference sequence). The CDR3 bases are TGTGCCAGCAGCACCTTGACTGGGAACTATGGCTACACCTTC. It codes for CASSTLTGNYGYTF.

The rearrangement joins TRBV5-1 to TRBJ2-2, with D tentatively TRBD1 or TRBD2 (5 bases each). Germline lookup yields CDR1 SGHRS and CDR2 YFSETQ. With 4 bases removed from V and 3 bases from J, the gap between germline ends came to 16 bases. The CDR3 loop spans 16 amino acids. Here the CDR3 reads CASSTAGQGDTGELFF. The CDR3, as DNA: TGCGCCAGCAGCACAGCAGGGCAGGGAGACACCGGGGAGCTGTTTTTT.

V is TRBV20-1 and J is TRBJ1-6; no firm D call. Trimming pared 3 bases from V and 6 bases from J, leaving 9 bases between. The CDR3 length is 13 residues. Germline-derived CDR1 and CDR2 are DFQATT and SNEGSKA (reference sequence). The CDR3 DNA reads TGCAGTGCTAGTCCCGCGGGTAATTCACCCCTCCACTTT. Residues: CSASPAGNSPLHF.

CDR3 sequence: CASSYRRGYNEQFF. The CDR3 nucleotides read TGTGCCAGCAGTTACCGAAGAGGGTACAATGAGCAGTTCTTC. The chain has TRBV6-5 and TRBJ2-1; possibly TRBD2 for D (5 bases). CDR1 and CDR2 from the germline V gene are MNHEY and SVGAGI. The CDR3 is 14 amino acids. Trimming stripped 2 bases from V and 4 bases from J, with 9 bases between.

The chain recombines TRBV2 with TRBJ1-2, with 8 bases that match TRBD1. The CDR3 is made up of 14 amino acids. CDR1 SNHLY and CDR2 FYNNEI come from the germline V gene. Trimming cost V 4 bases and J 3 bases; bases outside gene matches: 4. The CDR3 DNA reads TGTGCCAGCAGTGGCCAGGGGGCATACTATGGCTACACCTTC. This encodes CASSGQGAYYGYTF.